Listed below are T cell receptor beta chains from one sample, sequenced in a study of T cell responses to AZD1222 COVID-19 vaccine. Assay used: immunoSEQ multiplex PCR; TCRdb lists only in-frame clones, some missing. In the table there are under 200,000 clones, about 90% of which are singletons. The sample in question was peripheral blood, obtained 28 days after the second AZD1222 dose. These receptors originate from an adult who received the AZD1222 COVID-19 vaccine. CDR3s include the opening cysteine and the closing phenylalanine or tryptophan. A D gene is named only where the DNA matches it firmly. Some rows have no size entry. The others give once, few or many, or a class for an expanded clone.

CDR3 protein	CDR3 DNA	V gene	J gene	D gene	clone size
CAWSVPGPGGYGYTF	TGTGCCTGGAGTGTGCCAGGCCCCGGGGGCTATGGCTACACCTTC	TRBV30	TRBJ1-2	NA	NA
CASVRGAQDTQYF	TGTGCCAGCGTGAGAGGGGCGCAAGATACGCAGTATTTT	TRBV6-5	TRBJ2-3	NA	few
CASSPDNSGNTIYF	TGTGCCAGCTCGCCGGACAACTCTGGAAACACCATATATTTT	TRBV18	TRBJ1-3	NA	NA
CASSSLVRGSYEQYF	TGTGCCAGCAGCTCCCTGGTCAGGGGGAGCTACGAGCAGTACTTC	TRBV11-2	TRBJ2-7	TRBD1	NA
CASSLEGYEQYF	TGTGCCAGCAGCTTAGAAGGCTACGAGCAGTACTTC	TRBV11-2	TRBJ2-7	NA	NA
CASSLGTENQPQHF	TGCGCCAGCAGCTTAGGGACCGAGAATCAGCCCCAGCATTTT	TRBV5-1	TRBJ1-5	NA	NA
CASSQGESDRYNQPQHF	TGCGCCAGCAGCCAAGGTGAATCGGACAGATACAATCAGCCCCAGCATTTT	TRBV4-1	TRBJ1-5	NA	NA
CASSSNPLRGYTF	TGTGCCAGCAGTTCGAATCCGTTGAGGGGCTACACCTTC	TRBV12-3/TRBV12-4	TRBJ1-2	NA	once
CASGLAQGFNSPLHF	TGTGCTAGTGGTTTGGCTCAGGGTTTTAATTCACCCCTCCACTTT	TRBV12-5	TRBJ1-6	NA	NA
CATTTGNSYEQYF	TGTGCCACAACGACAGGGAACTCCTACGAGCAGTACTTC	TRBV6-6	TRBJ2-7	TRBD1	NA
CASSSARGREPVDNQPQHF	TGTGCCAGCAGCTCGGCCAGGGGTAGGGAGCCGGTTGACAATCAGCCCCAGCATTTT	TRBV5-8	TRBJ1-5	NA	once
CASSVAPRGETQYF	TGTGCCAGCAGCGTAGCTCCCAGGGGTGAGACCCAGTACTTC	TRBV9	TRBJ2-5	NA	NA